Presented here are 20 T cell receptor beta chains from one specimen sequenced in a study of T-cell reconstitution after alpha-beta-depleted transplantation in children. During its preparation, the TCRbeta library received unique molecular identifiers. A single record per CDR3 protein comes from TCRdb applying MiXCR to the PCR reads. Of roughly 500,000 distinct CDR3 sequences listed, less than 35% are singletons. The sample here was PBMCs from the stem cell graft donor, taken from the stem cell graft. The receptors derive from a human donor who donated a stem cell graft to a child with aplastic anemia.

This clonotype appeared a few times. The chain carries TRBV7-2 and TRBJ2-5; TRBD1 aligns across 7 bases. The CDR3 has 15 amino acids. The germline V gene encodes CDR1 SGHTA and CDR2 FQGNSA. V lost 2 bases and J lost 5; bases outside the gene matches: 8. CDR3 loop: CASSLPGQWRETQYF. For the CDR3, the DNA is TGTGCCAGCAGCTTACCGGGACAGTGGCGGGAGACCCAGTACTTC. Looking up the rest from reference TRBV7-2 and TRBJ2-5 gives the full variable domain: GAGVSQSPSNKVTEKGKDVELRCDPISGHTALYWYRQSLGQGLEFLIYFQGNSAPDKSGLPSDRFSAERTGGSVSTLTIQRTQQEDSAVYLCASSLPGQWRETQYFGPGTRLLVL.

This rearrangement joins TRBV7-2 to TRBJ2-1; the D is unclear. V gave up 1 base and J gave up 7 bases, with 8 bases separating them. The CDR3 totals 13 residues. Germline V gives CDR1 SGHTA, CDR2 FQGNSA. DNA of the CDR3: TGTGCCAGCAGCTTAGGGTGGGCGAATGAGCAGTTCTTC. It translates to CASSLGWANEQFF.

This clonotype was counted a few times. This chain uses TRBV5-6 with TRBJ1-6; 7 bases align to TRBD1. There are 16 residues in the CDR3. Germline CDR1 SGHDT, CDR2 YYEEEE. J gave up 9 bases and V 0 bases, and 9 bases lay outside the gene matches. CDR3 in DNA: TGTGCCAGCAGCTTGGATCCGGGACAGAGGGGTTCACCCCTCCACTTT. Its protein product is CASSLDPGQRGSPLHF.

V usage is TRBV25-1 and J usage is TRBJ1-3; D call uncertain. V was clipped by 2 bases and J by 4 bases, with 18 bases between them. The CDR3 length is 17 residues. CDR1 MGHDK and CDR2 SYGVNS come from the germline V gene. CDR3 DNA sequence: TGTGCCAGCAGTGAAGGCAGGCGGCCCGGATTCGGAAACACCATATATTTT. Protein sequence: CASSEGRRPGFGNTIYF.

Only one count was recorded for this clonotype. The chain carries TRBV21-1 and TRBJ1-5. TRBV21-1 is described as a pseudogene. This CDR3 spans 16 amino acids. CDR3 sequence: CASSPKRQVSNQPQHF. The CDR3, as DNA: TGTGCCAGCAGCCCTAAACGGCAGGTTAGCAATCAGCCCCAGCATTTT.

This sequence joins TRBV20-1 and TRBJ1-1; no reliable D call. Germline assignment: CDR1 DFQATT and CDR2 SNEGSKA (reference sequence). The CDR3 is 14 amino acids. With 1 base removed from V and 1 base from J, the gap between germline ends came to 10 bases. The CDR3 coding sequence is TGCAGTGCTAGAGGTGGGTCGGGGAACACTGAAGCTTTCTTT. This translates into CSARGGSGNTEAFF.

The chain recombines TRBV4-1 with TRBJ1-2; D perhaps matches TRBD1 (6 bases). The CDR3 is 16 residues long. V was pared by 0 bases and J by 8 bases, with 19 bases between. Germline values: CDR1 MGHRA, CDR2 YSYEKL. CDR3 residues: CASSQDKETGWLGYTF. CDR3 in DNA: TGCGCCAGCAGCCAAGACAAGGAGACAGGCTGGTTGGGCTACACCTTC.

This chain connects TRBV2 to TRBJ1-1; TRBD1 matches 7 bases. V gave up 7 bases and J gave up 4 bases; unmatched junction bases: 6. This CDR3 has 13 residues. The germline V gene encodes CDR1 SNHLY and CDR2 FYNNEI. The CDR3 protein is CASIAGGFTEAFF. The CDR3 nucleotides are TGTGCCAGCATCGCAGGGGGGTTCACTGAAGCTTTCTTT.

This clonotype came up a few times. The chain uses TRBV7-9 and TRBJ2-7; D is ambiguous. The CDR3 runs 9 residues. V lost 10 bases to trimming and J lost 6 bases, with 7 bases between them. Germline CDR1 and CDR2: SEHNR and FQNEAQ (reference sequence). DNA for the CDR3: TGTGCCACCGGCAGCGAGCAGTACTTC. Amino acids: CATGSEQYF. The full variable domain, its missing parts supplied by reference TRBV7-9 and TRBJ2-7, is DTGVSQNPRHKITKRGQNVTFRCDPISEHNRLYWYRQTLGQGPEFLTYFQNEAQLEKSRLLSDRFSAERPKGSFSTLEIQRTEQGDSAMYLCATGSEQYFGPGTRLTVT.

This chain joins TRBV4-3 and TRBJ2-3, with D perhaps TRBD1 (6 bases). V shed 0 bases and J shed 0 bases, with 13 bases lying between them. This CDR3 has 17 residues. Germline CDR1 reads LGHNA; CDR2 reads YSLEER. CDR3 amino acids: CASSQDGGQYSTDTQYF. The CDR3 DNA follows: TGCGCCAGCAGCCAAGATGGAGGACAGTATAGCACAGATACGCAGTATTTT.

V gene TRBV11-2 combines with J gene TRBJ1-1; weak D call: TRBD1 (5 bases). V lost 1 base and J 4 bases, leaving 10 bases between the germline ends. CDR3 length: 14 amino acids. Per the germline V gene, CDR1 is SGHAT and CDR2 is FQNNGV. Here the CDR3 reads CASSLVGDPTEAFF. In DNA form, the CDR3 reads TGTGCCAGCAGCTTAGTAGGGGATCCCACTGAAGCTTTCTTT.

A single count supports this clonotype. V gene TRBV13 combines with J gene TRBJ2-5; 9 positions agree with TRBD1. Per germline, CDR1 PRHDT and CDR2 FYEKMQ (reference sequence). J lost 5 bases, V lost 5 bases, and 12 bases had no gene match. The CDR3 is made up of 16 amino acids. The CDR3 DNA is TGTGCCAGCAGCGAGACCGGGACAGGGAGTATGGAGACCCAGTACTTC. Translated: CASSETGTGSMETQYF. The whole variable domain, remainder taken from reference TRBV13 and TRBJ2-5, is AAGVIQSPRHLIKEKRETATLKCYPIPRHDTVYWYQQGPGQDPQFLISFYEKMQSDKGSIPDRFSAQQFSDYHSELNMSSLELGDSALYFCASSETGTGSMETQYFGPGTRLLVL.

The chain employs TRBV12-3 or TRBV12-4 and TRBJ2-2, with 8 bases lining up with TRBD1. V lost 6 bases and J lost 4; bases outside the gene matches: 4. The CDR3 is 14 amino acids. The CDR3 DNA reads TGTGCCAGCAGGAATACAGGGGGCACCGGGGAGCTGTTTTTT. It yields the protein CASRNTGGTGELFF.

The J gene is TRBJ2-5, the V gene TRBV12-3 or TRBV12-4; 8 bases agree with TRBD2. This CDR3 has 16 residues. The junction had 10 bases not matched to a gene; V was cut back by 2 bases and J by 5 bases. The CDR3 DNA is TGTGCCAGCAGTTTAAGCGGAGCGGGAGCCCCCGAGACCCAGTACTTC. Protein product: CASSLSGAGAPETQYF.

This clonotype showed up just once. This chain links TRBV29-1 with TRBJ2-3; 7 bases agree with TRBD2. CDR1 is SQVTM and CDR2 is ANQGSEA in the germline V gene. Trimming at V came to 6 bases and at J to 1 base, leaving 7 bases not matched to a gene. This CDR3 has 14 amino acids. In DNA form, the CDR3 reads TGCAGCGTGGACGAGCGGGGTCGCACAGATACGCAGTATTTT. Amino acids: CSVDERGRTDTQYF.

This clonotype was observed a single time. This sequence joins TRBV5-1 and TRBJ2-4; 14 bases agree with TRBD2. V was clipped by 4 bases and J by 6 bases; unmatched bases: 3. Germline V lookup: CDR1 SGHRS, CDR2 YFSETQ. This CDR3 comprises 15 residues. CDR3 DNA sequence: TGCGCCAGCAGCACGGGACTAGCGGGAGTAAACATTCAGTACTTC. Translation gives CASSTGLAGVNIQYF.

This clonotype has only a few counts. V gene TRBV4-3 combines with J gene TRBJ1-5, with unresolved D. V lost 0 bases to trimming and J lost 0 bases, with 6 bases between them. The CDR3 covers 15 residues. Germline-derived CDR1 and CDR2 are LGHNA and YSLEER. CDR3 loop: CASSQETYSNQPQHF. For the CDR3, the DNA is TGCGCCAGCAGCCAAGAGACTTATAGCAATCAGCCCCAGCATTTT.

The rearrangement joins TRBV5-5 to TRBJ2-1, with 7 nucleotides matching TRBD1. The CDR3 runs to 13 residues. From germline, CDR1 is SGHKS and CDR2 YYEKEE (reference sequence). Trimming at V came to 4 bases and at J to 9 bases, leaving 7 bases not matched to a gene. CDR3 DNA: TGTGCCAGCAGCCTAACGACAGGGTTTGAGCAGTTCTTC. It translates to CASSLTTGFEQFF.

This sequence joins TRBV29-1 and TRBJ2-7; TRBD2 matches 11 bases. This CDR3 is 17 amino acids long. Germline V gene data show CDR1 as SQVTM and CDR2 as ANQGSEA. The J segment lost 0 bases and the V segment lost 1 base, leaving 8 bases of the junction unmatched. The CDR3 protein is CSVEVPKGLADSYEQYF. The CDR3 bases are TGCAGCGTTGAAGTCCCCAAGGGACTAGCGGACTCCTACGAGCAGTACTTC.

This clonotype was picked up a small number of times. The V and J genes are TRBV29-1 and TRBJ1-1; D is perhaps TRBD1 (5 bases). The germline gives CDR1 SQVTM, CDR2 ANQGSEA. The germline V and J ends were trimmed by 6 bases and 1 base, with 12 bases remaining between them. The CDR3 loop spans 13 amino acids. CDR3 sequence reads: CSVCREQNTEAFF. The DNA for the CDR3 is TGCAGCGTCTGCAGGGAGCAGAACACTGAAGCTTTCTTT. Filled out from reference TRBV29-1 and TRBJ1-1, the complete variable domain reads SAVISQKPSRDICQRGTSLTIQCQVDSQVTMMFWYRQQPGQSLTLIATANQGSEATYESGFVIDKFPISRPNLTFSTLTVSNMSPEDSSIYLCSVCREQNTEAFFGQGTRLTVV.